This TCR beta chain was captured in a study of identical twins. Whole-study results and caveats: In beta out-of-frame sequences, the excess sharing between twins was weaker.

Comment on this clonotype: Antigen unknown.

Template switching added a universal primer site; cDNA carried unique molecular identifiers. TCRdb fed the 5' RACE reads into MiXCR, producing one record per CDR3 protein. The sample lists about 530,000 distinct CDR3 sequences, approximately 16% occurring once. Germline V gene lookup returns CDR1 SGHAT and CDR2 FQNNGV. The V end lost 4 bases, the J end lost 4 bases, and 14 bases lay between the germline ends. This CDR3 region has 15 residues. The sample was also reused in another study, on yellow fever vaccine responses in identical twins.

The source of this sequence is a woman aged 18 to 35 in good health. The sequencing input was CD4+ T cells sorted from blood. The chain employs TRBV11-2 and TRBJ2-1; D is ambiguous. CDR3: CASSSTATVYNEQFF. The CDR3 coding sequence is TGTGCCAGCAGCTCCACGGCGACGGTATACAATGAGCAGTTCTTC.